The source of this T cell receptor beta chain is a study of T-cell reconstitution after alpha-beta-depleted transplantation in children. Study-wide points: Expanded graft clones numbering several hundred reportedly gave rise to alpha-beta T cells about two months after transplant. From surviving recipient T cells and thymic progenitors came the high day-60 TCRbeta diversity observed in some patients. T cells produced anew were the main source of T-cell counts and diversity one year after transplant.

The CDR3 loop spans 13 amino acids. From germline, CDR1 is SGHTA and CDR2 FQGNSA. The library targeted TCRbeta and was prepared with unique molecular identifiers. TCRdb itself ran the PCR reads through MiXCR, one entry per CDR3 protein. The sample lists almost 500,000 distinct CDR3 sequences; over 9.5% were seen once. This clonotype was seen once. The antigen is not known. Germline is not matched at one junction end, which may reflect a read error. V gene TRBV7-2 combines with J gene TRBJ2-1; D is possibly TRBD1 (5 bases). The starting material was PBMCs, obtained before TCRalphabeta/CD19-depleted stem cell transplant. This TCR derives from a child under 10 years old with inherited bone marrow failure, due to receive a stem cell transplant. In DNA form, the CDR3 reads TGTGCCCGCAGCTTAGGGGCCTTCAATGAGCAGTTCTTC. Protein sequence: CARSLGAFNEQFF.